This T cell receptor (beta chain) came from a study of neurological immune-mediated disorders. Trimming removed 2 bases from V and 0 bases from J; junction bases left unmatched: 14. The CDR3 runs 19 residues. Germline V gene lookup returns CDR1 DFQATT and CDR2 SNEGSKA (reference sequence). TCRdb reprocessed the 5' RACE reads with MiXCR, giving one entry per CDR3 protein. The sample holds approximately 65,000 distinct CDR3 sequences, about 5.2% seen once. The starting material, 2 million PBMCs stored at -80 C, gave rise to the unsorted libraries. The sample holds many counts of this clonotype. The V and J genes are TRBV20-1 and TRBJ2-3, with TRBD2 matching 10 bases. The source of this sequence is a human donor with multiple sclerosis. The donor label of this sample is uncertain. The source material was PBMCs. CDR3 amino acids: CSARKVSSGGSSSTDTQYF. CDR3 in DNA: TGCAGTGCTAGAAAGGTTTCTAGCGGGGGCTCCTCTAGCACAGATACGCAGTATTTT.